Shown below are 32 T cell receptor beta chains from a single sample sequenced in a study of blood T cell repertoires in COVID-19. Some clones are missing from TCRdb's copy, which holds only in-frame ones; the method was immunoSEQ multiplex PCR. The data hold around 200,000 clones, with about 86% observed a single time. What was sequenced was peripheral blood. These receptors originate from a man aged 18-30 years with active or convalescent COVID-19.

The sample holds one count of this clone. The chain uses TRBV28 and TRBJ1-2; D is possibly TRBD1 (6 bases). The CDR3 length is 16 residues. Trimming took off 7 bases at V and 1 base at J, with 19 bases between the two ends. CDR1 and CDR2 (germline): MDHEN, SYDVKM. CDR3 DNA sequence: TGTGCCAGCACCGCCATGTGGGGGCCTCTTAACTATGGCTACACCTTC. This sequence encodes CASTAMWGPLNYGYTF.

This clone was seen a single time. The chain uses TRBV25-1 and TRBJ1-2, with TRBD1 as a possible D gene (5 bases). CDR1 is MGHDK and CDR2 is SYGVNS in the germline V gene. The V and J ends lost 4 bases and 6 bases respectively, with 15 bases between them. The CDR3 is made up of 14 amino acids. The CDR3: CASSGAGNGDGYTF. The CDR3 coding sequence is TGTGCCAGCAGTGGGGCAGGGAATGGGGATGGCTACACCTTC.

This rearrangement joins TRBV2 to TRBJ2-7; 7 bases are a match to TRBD1. Germline loops: CDR1 SNHLY, CDR2 FYNNEI. V lost 5 bases to trimming and J lost 0 bases; unmatched junction nucleotides: 7. The CDR3 loop spans 15 amino acids. CDR3 sequence: CASSLGRQGSYEQYV. In DNA form, the CDR3 reads TGTGCCAGCAGTCTAGGCAGACAGGGCTCCTACGAGCAGTACGTC.

V gene TRBV5-1 combines with J gene TRBJ1-1, with D possibly being TRBD1 (5 bases). Germline CDR1 and CDR2: SGHRS and YFSETQ. V shed 3 bases and J shed 1 base, with 10 bases lying between them. The CDR3 has 14 residues. Here the CDR3 reads CASSYQGQNTEAFF. CDR3 nucleotides: TGCGCCAGCAGCTACCAGGGTCAGAACACTGAAGCTTTCTTT.

The rearrangement joins TRBV11-2 to TRBJ2-1; TRBD1 matches at 7 bases. J was trimmed by 7 bases and V by 5 bases; bases with no gene match: 2. The CDR3 totals 12 residues. CDR1 and CDR2 from the germline V gene are SGHAT and FQNNGV. This CDR3 is CASSIRGNEQFF. As DNA, the CDR3 is TGTGCCAGCAGCATCAGGGGGAATGAGCAGTTCTTC.

The CDR3: CASSQVQAGGPSYEQYF. In DNA form, the CDR3 reads TGCGCCAGCAGCCAAGTACAAGCGGGAGGCCCCTCCTACGAGCAGTACTTC. The V call is TRBV4-1, the J call TRBJ2-7, with TRBD2 matching over 9 bases. Germline trimming cut 1 base from V and 0 bases from J; bases unmatched to any gene: 7. The CDR3 is 17 amino acids. Germline CDR1 reads MGHRA; CDR2 reads YSYEKL.

J is TRBJ1-6 and V is TRBV28; TRBD1 aligns across 10 bases. The trim removed 6 bases at V and 0 bases at J, leaving 14 bases unmatched. The CDR3 contains 20 residues. Germline values: CDR1 MDHEN, CDR2 SYDVKM. CDR3 protein: CASRPRTGGNLSSYNSPLHF. The CDR3 DNA reads TGTGCCAGCAGGCCCCGGACAGGGGGAAACCTAAGCTCCTATAATTCACCCCTCCACTTT.

This clone was seen only once. The V gene is TRBV7-8, the J gene TRBJ1-5, with a possible D match to TRBD1 (5 bases). Germline V gives CDR1 SGHVS, CDR2 FQNEAQ. This CDR3 has 16 amino acids. Between the trimmed V and J ends, which lost 2 bases and 4 bases, there was a span of 15 bases. The CDR3 DNA reads as TGTGCCAGCAGCTTAAACCGGGCCCAGGGAAATCAGCCCCAGCATTTT. This codes for CASSLNRAQGNQPQHF.

The CDR3: CASDRNTEAFF. Here the CDR3 DNA reads TGTGCCAGCGACAGGAACACTGAAGCTTTCTTT. The chain couples TRBV19 to TRBJ1-1; a weak D match, TRBD1 (5 bases). The CDR3 extends over 11 amino acids. V was shortened by 9 bases and J by 1 base, with 6 bases between the two germline ends. Germline V gene lookup returns CDR1 LNHDA and CDR2 SQIVND (reference sequence).

The chain employs TRBV2 and TRBJ2-7, with D hard to call. The CDR3 contains 11 residues. V lost 8 bases, J lost 0 bases, and 5 bases lay in between. CDR1 and CDR2 (germline): SNHLY, FYNNEI. The DNA of the CDR3 is TGTGCCAGCTGTAGCTCCTACGAGCAGTACTTC. This sequence encodes CASCSSYEQYF.

CDR3 DNA sequence: TGTGCCAGCAAAGGGGAAACTAACTATGGCTACACCTTC. Its protein is CASKGETNYGYTF. The chain recombines TRBV2 with TRBJ1-2; D perhaps matches TRBD1 (5 bases). Germline V CDR1 and CDR2: SNHLY, FYNNEI. V lost 7 bases, J lost 0 bases, and 9 bases lay in between. The CDR3 is 13 residues long.

The V gene is TRBV19, the J gene TRBJ2-6, with 7 positions matching TRBD1. V lost 5 bases to trimming and J lost 4 bases; unmatched junction nucleotides: 8. The CDR3 loop spans 16 amino acids. Germline-derived CDR1 and CDR2 are LNHDA and SQIVND (reference sequence). This chain's CDR3 is CASSWPTGVGANVLTF. CDR3 sequence (DNA): TGTGCCAGTAGTTGGCCCACAGGGGTGGGGGCCAACGTCCTGACTTTC.

This chain uses TRBV5-1 with TRBJ1-4; D may be TRBD1 (5 bases). The V end lost 4 bases, the J end lost 5 bases, and 12 bases lay between the germline ends. Germline V CDR1 and CDR2: SGHRS, YFSETQ. This CDR3 has 14 residues. DNA of the CDR3: TGCGCCAGCAGCCGCGGGACGGAGAATGAAAAACTGTTTTTT. Encoded protein: CASSRGTENEKLFF.

This rearrangement joins TRBV6-6 to TRBJ2-2; 11 bases fit TRBD2. Germline V gene data show CDR1 as MNHNY and CDR2 as SVGAGI (reference sequence). The CDR3 length is 18 residues. The V and J ends lost 6 bases and 3 bases, in that order; junction bases with no gene match: 12. CDR3 sequence (DNA): TGTGCCAGCAGCCGAAACGCGGGACTAGCGGAGGACACCGGGGAGCTGTTTTTT. This encodes CASSRNAGLAEDTGELFF.

The V and J genes are TRBV27 and TRBJ1-1; D perhaps matches TRBD1 (6 bases). V shed 4 bases and J shed 0 bases, with 9 bases lying between them. This CDR3 spans 14 amino acids. Germline values: CDR1 MNHEY, CDR2 SMNVEV (reference sequence). CDR3: CASSSNRVNTEAFF. CDR3 sequence (DNA): TGTGCCAGCAGTTCTAACAGGGTGAACACTGAAGCTTTCTTT.

The CDR3 sequence: CASTPPRGEGEQYF. CDR3 bases: TGTGCCAGCACTCCACCGAGAGGGGAGGGCGAGCAGTACTTC. This chain uses TRBV21-1 with TRBJ2-7; the table's TRBD2 call for D was not verified on the DNA. TRBV21-1 is deemed a pseudogene. This CDR3 is built from 14 residues.

J is TRBJ2-1 and V is TRBV2; maybe TRBD2 (6 bases). The V end lost 8 bases, the J end lost 3 bases, and 17 bases lay between the germline ends. The CDR3 is 15 residues long. CDR1 is SNHLY, CDR2 FYNNEI, per germline. The chain's CDR3 is CASGGVLRFYNEQFF. The CDR3 DNA reads TGTGCCAGCGGCGGGGTTTTAAGATTCTACAATGAGCAGTTCTTC.

The CDR3 here is CAWSVAGANNYGYTF. In DNA form, the CDR3 reads TGTGCCTGGAGTGTGGCAGGGGCCAATAACTATGGCTACACCTTC. The chain links TRBV30 to TRBJ1-2; a weak D match, TRBD1 (6 bases). The CDR3 has 15 residues. V was pared by 0 bases and J by 1 base, with 12 bases between. CDR1 and CDR2 from the germline V gene are GTSNPN and SVGIG (reference sequence).

The rearrangement joins TRBV3-1 (or the pseudogene TRBV3-2) to TRBJ1-1, with TRBD1 matching 8 bases. This CDR3 is 16 amino acids long. Trimming took 4 bases from V and 6 from J; bases not matched to a gene: 13. Germline V gives CDR1 LGHDT, CDR2 YNNKEL (reference sequence). CDR3 amino acids: CASSLLRTGRDAEAFF. The CDR3 DNA sequence: TGTGCCAGCAGCCTTCTCCGGACAGGGAGGGACGCTGAAGCTTTCTTT.

The chain recombines TRBV19 with TRBJ1-4, with 8 bases identical to TRBD1. V lost 6 bases to trimming and J lost 4 bases; unmatched junction nucleotides: 4. Looked up from germline, CDR1 is LNHDA and CDR2 is SQIVND (reference sequence). The CDR3 consists of 14 residues. The CDR3 sequence: CASSLTGVNEKLFF. CDR3 nucleotides: TGTGCCAGTAGCCTGACAGGGGTTAATGAAAAACTGTTTTTT.

V usage is TRBV2 and J usage is TRBJ2-1; weak D call: TRBD1 (6 bases). The CDR3 runs 13 residues. Germline CDR1 and CDR2: SNHLY and FYNNEI. V was trimmed by 6 bases and J by 2 bases, leaving 8 bases between them. CDR3 sequence (DNA): TGTGCCAGCAGCCGGGACACCTACAATGAGCAGTTCTTC. Encoded protein: CASSRDTYNEQFF.

The chain's CDR3 is CAWRTAINSPLHF. Written as DNA, the CDR3 is TGTGCCTGGCGGACAGCCATCAATTCACCCCTCCACTTT. The chain has TRBV30 and TRBJ1-6; a possible D gene is TRBD1 (6 bases). CDR3 length: 13 residues. Trimming took off 5 bases at V and 7 bases at J, with 12 bases between the two ends. Germline CDR1 reads GTSNPN; CDR2 reads SVGIG (reference sequence).

In this sample, this clone turned up once. This chain uses TRBV19 with TRBJ2-2, with TRBD2 matching 8 bases. There are 19 residues in the CDR3. Looked up from germline, CDR1 is LNHDA and CDR2 is SQIVND (reference sequence). V lost 5 bases, J lost 5 bases, and 19 bases stayed unmatched. The DNA of the CDR3 is TGTGCCAGTAGTGACCCGGGACTAGAGGAGGGGGTATGGACCGGGGAGCTGTTTTTT. It specifies CASSDPGLEEGVWTGELFF.

The chain recombines TRBV4-2 with TRBJ2-7; D may be TRBD2 (5 bases). Germline V gene data show CDR1 as LGHNA and CDR2 as YNFKEQ. The CDR3 spans 15 residues. V was trimmed by 0 bases and J by 1 base, leaving 10 bases between them. Written as DNA, the CDR3 is TGTGCCAGCAGCCAAGATACGGACTCATCCTACGAGCAGTACTTC. Amino acid sequence: CASSQDTDSSYEQYF.

The chain links TRBV19 to TRBJ2-7; 8 positions agree with TRBD2. CDR3 size: 15 residues. V lost 1 base to trimming and J lost 4 bases; unmatched junction nucleotides: 6. Germline lookup yields CDR1 LNHDA and CDR2 SQIVND (reference sequence). The CDR3 reads CASSIGAGASYEQYF. CDR3 sequence (DNA): TGTGCCAGTAGTATAGGAGCGGGAGCATCATACGAGCAGTACTTC.

This clone showed up just a few times. V and J are TRBV6-1 and TRBJ1-6, with a possible D match to TRBD1 (6 bases). V lost 6 bases to trimming and J lost 1 base, with 7 bases between them. This CDR3 region has 14 residues. The germline V gene has CDR1 MNHNS and CDR2 SASEGT. The CDR3 sequence is CASRQGSYNSPLHF. The CDR3 region has the DNA TGTGCCAGCAGACAGGGTTCCTATAATTCACCCCTCCACTTT.

This chain uses TRBV11-2 with TRBJ2-1; the D gene is possibly TRBD2 (6 bases). The V gene's germline CDR1 is SGHAT and CDR2 FQNNGV. The V gene lost 5 bases and the J gene lost 10 bases, with 15 bases spanning the gap. The CDR3 is made up of 13 amino acids. CDR3 nucleotides: TGTGCCAGCAGCCCTTCTAGCGTAGAGGAGCAGTTCTTC. This sequence encodes CASSPSSVEEQFF. The full variable domain, completed using reference TRBV11-2 and TRBJ2-1, is EAGVAQSPRYKIIEKRQSVAFWCNPISGHATLYWYQQILGQGPKLLIQFQNNGVVDDSQLPKDRFSAERLKGVDSTLKIQPAKLEDSAVYLCASSPSSVEEQFFGPGTRLTVL.

The chain couples TRBV11-3 to TRBJ1-1; 10 nucleotides line up with TRBD1. Trimming cost V 6 bases and J 10 bases; bases outside gene matches: 11. From germline, CDR1 is SGHNT and CDR2 YENEEA. The CDR3 loop spans 14 amino acids. Here the CDR3 reads CASSSPDRGTIAFF. The CDR3 DNA is TGTGCCAGCAGTTCACCGGACAGGGGGACTATAGCTTTCTTT.

The V and J genes are TRBV7-8 and TRBJ2-1, with D perhaps TRBD1 (6 bases). V was trimmed by 0 bases and J by 8 bases, leaving 8 bases between them. The CDR3 loop spans 13 amino acids. The germline V gene encodes CDR1 SGHVS and CDR2 FQNEAQ. The CDR3 here is CASSLAGADEQFF. The CDR3 coding sequence is TGTGCCAGCAGCTTAGCGGGGGCCGATGAGCAGTTCTTC.

The rearrangement links TRBV5-6 to TRBJ1-3; 9 bases line up with TRBD1. The CDR3 contains 16 residues. After removal of 3 bases from V and 7 bases from J, the junction contained 11 bases not matched to a gene. Germline-derived CDR1 and CDR2 are SGHDT and YYEEEE. The CDR3 bases are TGTGCCAGCAGCTCGCCGGGACAGGGTTACTCCAACACCATATATTTT. Translated, it gives CASSSPGQGYSNTIYF.

Points on this clone: Other DNA variants within this sample encode the same CDR3. The J gene is TRBJ1-5, the V gene TRBV7-2; D not certain. The V end lost 5 bases, the J end lost 4 bases, and 9 bases lay between the germline ends. Germline lookup yields CDR1 SGHTA and CDR2 FQGNSA. The CDR3 totals 13 residues. The CDR3 nucleotides are TGTGCCAGCAGCATTAGAGGGAATCAGCCCCAGCATTTT. Translating gives CASSIRGNQPQHF.

This clone has only one observation. The chain joins TRBV24-1 to TRBJ1-5; 9 bases match TRBD1. V was pared by 12 bases and J by 3 bases, with 8 bases of the junction left unmatched. In germline, CDR1 is KGHDR, CDR2 SFDVKD. The CDR3 extends over 14 amino acids. CDR3 region: CAVEQGAPNQPQHF. The CDR3 nucleotides read TGTGCCGTAGAACAGGGGGCCCCCAATCAGCCCCAGCATTTT.